These 10 T cell receptor beta chains came from one sample sequenced in a study of T-cell reconstitution after alpha-beta-depleted transplantation in children. A TCRbeta library incorporating unique molecular identifiers was prepared. TCRdb independently ran MiXCR on the PCR reads; one entry per CDR3 protein. Of about 120,000 distinct CDR3 sequences in the sample, about a tenth are singletons; the top ten hold 34%. The material sequenced was PBMCs, taken before TCRalphabeta/CD19-depleted stem cell transplant. These receptors were collected from a boy aged 2 to 10 with acute lymphoblastic leukemia, due to receive a stem cell transplant.

The chain couples TRBV27 to TRBJ2-1; D unclear. Germline loops: CDR1 MNHEY, CDR2 SMNVEV (reference sequence). The CDR3 sequence is 11 residues long. Trimming shortened V by 3 bases and J by 11 bases, and 8 bases separated the two germline ends. CDR3 nucleotides: TGTGCCAGCAGTTTGAACGATAAGCAGTTCTTC. This encodes CASSLNDKQFF.

Ten or more counts support this clonotype. The CDR3 loop is CASSLRTTPYNEQFF. The CDR3 coding sequence is TGTGCCAGCAGCTTGCGGACAACACCCTACAATGAGCAGTTCTTC. This chain joins TRBV7-9 and TRBJ2-1; a possible D gene is TRBD1 (5 bases). V lost 3 bases and J 2 bases, leaving 11 bases between the germline ends. Germline CDR1 and CDR2: SEHNR and FQNEAQ (reference sequence). The CDR3 totals 15 residues.

This clonotype was detected many times. The genes are TRBV11-2 and TRBJ2-2, with TRBD1 as a possible D gene (5 bases). The V end was cut by 5 bases, the J end by 0 bases, with 10 bases between. CDR1 is SGHAT and CDR2 is FQNNGV in the germline V gene. The CDR3 covers 15 residues. The CDR3 coding sequence is TGTGCCAGCAGCCTGGGGCTAGCGAACACCGGGGAGCTGTTTTTT. It specifies CASSLGLANTGELFF.

In nucleotides, the CDR3 is TGTGCCAGCAGGCAGACATCCCGGAATCTCCACTTT. This translates into CASRQTSRNLHF. The chain couples TRBV28 to TRBJ1-6; D is uncertain. Germline V gene lookup returns CDR1 MDHEN and CDR2 SYDVKM. The CDR3 has 12 residues. V gave up 6 bases and J gave up 16 bases, with 16 bases separating them.

The chain links TRBV5-1 to TRBJ2-2; no reliable D call. The germline V and J ends were trimmed by 5 bases and 2 bases, with 10 bases remaining between them. Germline V gives CDR1 SGHRS, CDR2 YFSETQ. The CDR3 has 14 amino acids. The CDR3 DNA reads as TGCGCCAGCAGTGGGCCCGTTAACACCGGGGAGCTGTTTTTT. Translated: CASSGPVNTGELFF.

In this sample, this clonotype turned up a few times. The V and J genes are TRBV7-9 and TRBJ2-3; 7 bases map to TRBD2. This CDR3 is 13 amino acids long. With V trimmed by 8 bases and J by 4 bases, 6 bases remained unmatched. Germline CDR1 is SEHNR and CDR2 is FQNEAQ (reference sequence). The CDR3 coding sequence is TGTGCCAGCGGTGCGGGAGTGGCAGATACGCAGTATTTT. It codes for CASGAGVADTQYF.

This clonotype was picked up one time. The chain has TRBV3-1 and TRBJ2-1; 7 positions match TRBD2. The V segment lost 4 bases and the J segment 7 bases; nucleotides outside the gene matches: 7. The CDR3 has 14 amino acids. CDR1 is LGHDT and CDR2 is YNNKEL in the germline V gene (reference sequence). CDR3 nucleotides: TGTGCCAGCAGCCTGGCGGGAGTAGGTAATGAGCAGTTCTTC. Translated: CASSLAGVGNEQFF.

Only a few counts were recorded for this clonotype. V gene TRBV6-5 combines with J gene TRBJ1-6, with TRBD1 matching 7 bases. With V trimmed by 2 bases and J by 10 bases, 11 bases remained unmatched. The CDR3 is made up of 16 amino acids. The germline gives CDR1 MNHEY, CDR2 SVGAGI. This CDR3 reads CASSYGDRVSSSPLHF. For the CDR3, the DNA is TGTGCCAGCAGTTACGGAGACAGGGTGTCATCCTCACCCCTCCACTTT.

Concerning this clonotype: The junction and the germline gene differ at one end; a read error may be behind it. The V call is TRBV20-1, the J call TRBJ2-1; 8 bases align to TRBD2. CDR3 size: 14 residues. Germline lookup yields CDR1 DFQATT and CDR2 SNEGSKA (reference sequence). The CDR3 DNA is TGCAGTGCCATAGCGGGAAGCTCCTACGATGAGCAGTTCTTC. Its protein is CSAIAGSSYDEQFF.

The chain is built from TRBV4-1 and TRBJ1-2; no clear D gene. The germline CDR1 and CDR2 sequences are MGHRA and YSYEKL. The V gene lost 1 base and the J gene lost 6 bases, with 12 bases spanning the gap. The CDR3 length is 14 residues. The CDR3 reads CASSQAGLRHGYTF. CDR3 DNA: TGCGCCAGCAGCCAAGCTGGCCTGAGGCATGGCTACACCTTC.